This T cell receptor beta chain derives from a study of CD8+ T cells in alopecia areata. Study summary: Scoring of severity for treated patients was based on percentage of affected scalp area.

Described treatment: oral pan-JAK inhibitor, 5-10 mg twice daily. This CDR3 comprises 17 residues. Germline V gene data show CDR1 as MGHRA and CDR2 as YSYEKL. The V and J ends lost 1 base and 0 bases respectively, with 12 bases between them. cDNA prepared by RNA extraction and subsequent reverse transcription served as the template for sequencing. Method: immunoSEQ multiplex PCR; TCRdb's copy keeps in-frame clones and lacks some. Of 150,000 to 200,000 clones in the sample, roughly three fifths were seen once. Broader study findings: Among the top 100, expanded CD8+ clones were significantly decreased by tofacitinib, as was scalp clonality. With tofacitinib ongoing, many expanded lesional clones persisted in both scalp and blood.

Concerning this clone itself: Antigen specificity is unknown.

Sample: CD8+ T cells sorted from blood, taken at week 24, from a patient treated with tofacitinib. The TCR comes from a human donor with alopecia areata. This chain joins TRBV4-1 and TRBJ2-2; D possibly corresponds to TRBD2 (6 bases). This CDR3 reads CASSQVRWGANTGELFF. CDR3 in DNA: TGCGCCAGCAGCCAAGTCAGGTGGGGGGCGAACACCGGGGAGCTGTTTTTT.